The clone carrying this TCR beta chain appeared a few times. The antigen remains unidentified. Sequencing of cultured CD4+ T cell DNA used the Oncomine TCR Beta short-read assay. TCRdb itself ran the PCR reads through MiXCR, one entry per CDR3 protein. The sample has around 19,000 distinct CDR3 sequences, under 70% seen once; the top ten hold about 10%. The CDR3 sequence is 17 residues long. In germline, CDR1 is LGHNA, CDR2 YNFKEQ. V dropped 0 bases and J dropped 2; count of bases not matched to a gene: 4. The treatment here: 10-day PBMC culture with coronavirus spike peptide pools or control peptides (ViraFEST assay). This sample is part of a study of vaccination and CD4 T cells after COVID-19. Study summary: Stimuli were overlapping spike peptide pools of SARS-CoV-2 and three common cold coronaviruses (HCoV-NL63, HCoV-OC43, HCoV-229E). Either a CEFX pool, an HIV-1 Nef pool, or no peptide was added to control cultures.

Whole-study findings and limits: The study found that a median around 90% of reactive clones in convalescent patients appeared only post-vaccination.

The TCR originated in a human donor who had recovered from COVID-19. The chain recombines TRBV4-2 with TRBJ2-7; 13 bases are a match to TRBD2. Sequenced material: CD4+ T cells from blood, cultured in vitro. DNA of the CDR3: TGTGCCAGCAGCCAAGAGACCGGGACTAGCGGGACCTACGAGCAGTACTTC. Its translation is CASSQETGTSGTYEQYF.